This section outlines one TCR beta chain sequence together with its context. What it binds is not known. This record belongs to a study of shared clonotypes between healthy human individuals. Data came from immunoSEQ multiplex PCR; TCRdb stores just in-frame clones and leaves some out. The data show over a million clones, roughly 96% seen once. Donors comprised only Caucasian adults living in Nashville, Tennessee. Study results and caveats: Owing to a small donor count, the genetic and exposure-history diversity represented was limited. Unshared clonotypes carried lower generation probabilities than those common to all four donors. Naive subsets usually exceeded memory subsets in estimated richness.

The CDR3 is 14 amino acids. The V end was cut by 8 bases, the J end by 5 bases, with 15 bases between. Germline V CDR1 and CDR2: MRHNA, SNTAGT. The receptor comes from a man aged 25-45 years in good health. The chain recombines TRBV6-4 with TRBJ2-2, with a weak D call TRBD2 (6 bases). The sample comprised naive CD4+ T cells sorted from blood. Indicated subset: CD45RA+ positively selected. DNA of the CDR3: TGTGCCAGCTCCCGGGAGAGAGGAACCGGGGAGCTGTTTTTT. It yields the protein CASSRERGTGELFF.